The rows below give T cell receptor beta chains drawn from one sample of a study of metastatic and nonmetastatic thyroid tumors. With MiXCR, TCRdb called clones anew from the PCR reads. The repertoire consists of 30,000 to 35,000 clones, with 25% to 30% occurring once and the leading ten covering about 7.2%. The sequenced material came from blood. These receptors were obtained from a female donor with papillary thyroid cancer or a benign thyroid nodule (not recorded which). Some clones in this sample may be carry-over from other donors' samples. CDR3s include the opening cysteine and the closing phenylalanine or tryptophan. The D gene is left open where the match is weak. Only part of the rows carry a size: once, few, many, or a class if the clone is expanded.

cdr3_aa: CASSKGTSGAYNEQFF
cdr3_nt: TGTGCCAGCAGCAAAGGGACTAGCGGAGCCTACAATGAGCAGTTCTTC
clone_size: NA
v_call: TRBV4-2
d_call: TRBD2
j_call: TRBJ2-1

cdr3_aa: CASRERRTGRTGELFF
cdr3_nt: TGTGCCAGCAGAGAGAGGAGGACAGGGCGGACCGGGGAGCTGTTTTTT
clone_size: few
v_call: TRBV12-3/TRBV12-4
d_call: TRBD1
j_call: TRBJ2-2

cdr3_aa: CASSSYRVKATQNF
cdr3_nt: TGTGCCAGCAGCTCCTACAGGGTGAAAGCGACCCAGAACTTC
clone_size: NA
v_call: TRBV7-9
d_call: NA
j_call: TRBJ2-5

cdr3_aa: CASIPGLASLSYEQYF
cdr3_nt: TGTGCCAGCATTCCCGGACTAGCGTCTCTCTCCTACGAGCAGTACTTC
clone_size: few
v_call: TRBV6-4
d_call: TRBD2
j_call: TRBJ2-7

cdr3_aa: CASSLGGLAGLETQYF
cdr3_nt: TGTGCCAGCAGCTTAGGTGGACTAGCGGGATTAGAGACCCAGTACTTC
clone_size: NA
v_call: TRBV7-2
d_call: TRBD2
j_call: TRBJ2-5

cdr3_aa: CSARDSIGGSSYNEQFF
cdr3_nt: TGCAGTGCTAGAGATTCTATCGGGGGGAGCTCCTACAATGAGCAGTTCTTC
clone_size: many
v_call: TRBV20-1
d_call: TRBD2
j_call: TRBJ2-1

cdr3_aa: CSVEGVRATETQYF
cdr3_nt: TGCAGCGTTGAAGGAGTCAGGGCCACGGAGACCCAGTACTTC
clone_size: many
v_call: TRBV29-1
d_call: NA
j_call: TRBJ2-5

cdr3_aa: CASSGAGARVSKETQYF
cdr3_nt: TGTGCCAGCAGTGGCGCCGGGGCCAGGGTGTCTAAAGAGACCCAGTACTTC
clone_size: NA
v_call: TRBV6-1
d_call: NA
j_call: TRBJ2-5

cdr3_aa: CASSEYSDNSPLHF
cdr3_nt: TGTGCCAGCAGTGAGTACAGTGACAATTCACCCCTCCACTTT
clone_size: few
v_call: TRBV6-4
d_call: NA
j_call: TRBJ1-6

cdr3_aa: CASSPPQHNEQFF
cdr3_nt: TGTGCCAGCAGCCCTCCTCAACACAATGAGCAGTTCTTC
clone_size: many
v_call: TRBV7-9
d_call: NA
j_call: TRBJ2-1

cdr3_aa: CASSDSTANSPLHF
cdr3_nt: TGTGCCAGCAGTGATTCGACAGCGAATTCACCTCTCCACTTT
clone_size: few
v_call: TRBV25-1
d_call: NA
j_call: TRBJ1-6

cdr3_aa: CASIPGHSSYEQYF
cdr3_nt: TGTGCCAGCATCCCCGGACATAGCTCCTACGAGCAGTACTTC
clone_size: NA
v_call: TRBV6-1
d_call: NA
j_call: TRBJ2-7

cdr3_aa: CSVGQGYEKLFF
cdr3_nt: TGCAGCGTGGGACAGGGGTATGAAAAACTGTTTTTT
clone_size: many
v_call: TRBV29-1
d_call: TRBD1
j_call: TRBJ1-4

cdr3_aa: CASSLLEGYGYTF
cdr3_nt: TGTGCCAGCAGCCTACTCGAAGGCTATGGCTACACCTTC
clone_size: many
v_call: TRBV7-8
d_call: NA
j_call: TRBJ1-2

cdr3_aa: CATWGTALVEQYF
cdr3_nt: TGTGCCACCTGGGGGACGGCCCTCGTCGAGCAGTACTTC
clone_size: few
v_call: TRBV24-1
d_call: NA
j_call: TRBJ2-7

cdr3_aa: CATSRGMNTEAFF
cdr3_nt: TGTGCCACCAGTCGGGGAATGAACACTGAAGCTTTCTTT
clone_size: many
v_call: TRBV24-1
d_call: NA
j_call: TRBJ1-1

cdr3_aa: CSAPDRVVNTIDF
cdr3_nt: TGCAGTGCTCCGGACAGGGTTGTGAACACCATTGATTTT
clone_size: NA
v_call: TRBV20-1
d_call: TRBD1
j_call: TRBJ1-3

cdr3_aa: CASSQARGGLVAFF
cdr3_nt: TGCGCCAGCAGCCAAGCTAGAGGGGGGCTGGTAGCTTTCTTT
clone_size: many
v_call: TRBV4-1
d_call: NA
j_call: TRBJ1-1

cdr3_aa: CASSYSTGLEGDEQFF
cdr3_nt: TGTGCCAGCAGTTACTCGACAGGACTAGAGGGAGATGAGCAGTTCTTC
clone_size: few
v_call: TRBV6-5
d_call: NA
j_call: TRBJ2-1

cdr3_aa: CASSGTYNEQFF
cdr3_nt: TGTGCCAGCAGCGGGACCTACAATGAGCAGTTCTTC
clone_size: medium-sized
v_call: TRBV6-1
d_call: NA
j_call: TRBJ2-1

cdr3_aa: CASSSLATGEQYF
cdr3_nt: TGTGCCAGCAGCTCCTTAGCGACCGGCGAGCAGTACTTC
clone_size: many
v_call: TRBV9
d_call: NA
j_call: TRBJ2-7

cdr3_aa: CASSLGGVKEKLFF
cdr3_nt: TGTGCCAGCAGCTTGGGCGGGGTAAAGGAAAAACTGTTTTTT
clone_size: many
v_call: TRBV5-6
d_call: NA
j_call: TRBJ1-4

cdr3_aa: CASSRSGIGSYKQYF
cdr3_nt: TGTGCCAGCAGCCGTAGCGGTATAGGTTCCTACAAGCAGTACTTC
clone_size: NA
v_call: TRBV6-1
d_call: NA
j_call: TRBJ2-7

cdr3_aa: CAITCVRGHYEQYF
cdr3_nt: TGTGCCATCACCTGCGTTCGGGGCCACTACGAGCAGTACTTC
clone_size: NA
v_call: TRBV2
d_call: NA
j_call: TRBJ2-7

cdr3_aa: CAKGEVYNEKFF
cdr3_nt: TGTGCCAAGGGGGAGGTTTACAATGAGAAGTTCTTC
clone_size: NA
v_call: TRBV2
d_call: NA
j_call: TRBJ2-1

cdr3_aa: CASSYPRTGGAYEQYF
cdr3_nt: TGTGCCAGCAGTTACCCAAGGACAGGGGGCGCTTACGAGCAGTACTTC
clone_size: NA
v_call: TRBV6-2/TRBV6-3
d_call: TRBD1
j_call: TRBJ2-7

cdr3_aa: CASSIDLGGYSNQPQHF
cdr3_nt: TGTGCCAGTAGTATAGATTTGGGGGGTTATAGCAATCAGCCCCAGCATTTT
clone_size: many
v_call: TRBV19
d_call: NA
j_call: TRBJ1-5

cdr3_aa: CASRSPGTENTGELFF
cdr3_nt: TGTGCCAGCAGATCTCCCGGGACAGAGAACACCGGGGAGCTGTTTTTT
clone_size: NA
v_call: TRBV3-1
d_call: TRBD1
j_call: TRBJ2-2

cdr3_aa: CASRASESGDTQYF
cdr3_nt: TGTGCCAGCAGGGCTAGCGAGAGTGGGGATACGCAGTATTTT
clone_size: few
v_call: TRBV6-1
d_call: NA
j_call: TRBJ2-3

cdr3_aa: CASSMTCVNQPQHF
cdr3_nt: TGTGCCAGCAGCATGACATGCGTCAATCAGCCCCAGCATTTT
clone_size: NA
v_call: TRBV7-8
d_call: NA
j_call: TRBJ1-5

cdr3_aa: CASSSQYRWCGYTF
cdr3_nt: TGCGCCAGCAGCTCACAGTACAGGTGGTGTGGCTACACCTTC
clone_size: NA
v_call: TRBV5-1
d_call: NA
j_call: TRBJ1-2

cdr3_aa: CSARDLGQSYEQYF
cdr3_nt: TGCAGTGCTAGAGATCTAGGACAGAGCTACGAGCAGTACTTC
clone_size: medium-sized
v_call: TRBV20-1
d_call: NA
j_call: TRBJ2-7

cdr3_aa: CASSSGLAGVTGELFF
cdr3_nt: TGTGCCAGTAGTTCGGGACTAGCGGGGGTCACCGGGGAGCTGTTTTTT
clone_size: many
v_call: TRBV19
d_call: TRBD2
j_call: TRBJ2-2

cdr3_aa: CASSFKEGNNEQFF
cdr3_nt: TGTGCCAGCAGTTTTAAAGAGGGAAACAATGAGCAGTTCTTC
clone_size: medium-sized
v_call: TRBV12-3/TRBV12-4
d_call: NA
j_call: TRBJ2-1

cdr3_aa: CASSRLAGDYEQYF
cdr3_nt: TGTGCCAGCAGCCGACTAGCGGGGGACTACGAGCAGTACTTC
clone_size: NA
v_call: TRBV3-1
d_call: TRBD2
j_call: TRBJ2-7

cdr3_aa: CASSLGGPARGDTQYF
cdr3_nt: TGTGCCAGCAGTTTAGGCGGGCCAGCCCGTGGGGATACGCAGTATTTT
clone_size: many
v_call: TRBV12-3/TRBV12-4
d_call: NA
j_call: TRBJ2-3

cdr3_aa: CSVPGHSSSGELFF
cdr3_nt: TGCAGTGTCCCGGGACACTCCTCTTCCGGGGAGCTGTTTTTT
clone_size: many
v_call: TRBV20-1
d_call: NA
j_call: TRBJ2-2

cdr3_aa: CASSLGTSGRYERYF
cdr3_nt: TGCGCCAGCAGCTTGGGGACTAGCGGTCGGTACGAGCGGTACTTC
clone_size: NA
v_call: TRBV5-1
d_call: TRBD2
j_call: TRBJ2-7

cdr3_aa: CASSTGTGETGELFF
cdr3_nt: TGTGCCAGCAGTACCGGGACAGGGGAAACCGGGGAGCTGTTTTTT
clone_size: NA
v_call: TRBV6-4
d_call: TRBD1
j_call: TRBJ2-2

cdr3_aa: CRYHTRTGTKLYEQFF
cdr3_nt: TGCAGGTATCATACCCGAACCGGGACTAAACTATATGAGCAGTTCTTC
clone_size: few
v_call: TRBV20-1
d_call: TRBD2
j_call: TRBJ2-1

cdr3_aa: CASSFLMGTDVYTQYF
cdr3_nt: TGTGCCAGCAGTTTCCTCATGGGGACAGATGTATATACGCAGTATTTT
clone_size: NA
v_call: TRBV11-2
d_call: TRBD1
j_call: TRBJ2-3

cdr3_aa: CASSPQGLAGDTQYF
cdr3_nt: TGTGCCAGCTCACCCCAGGGACTAGCGGGGGATACGCAGTATTTT
clone_size: few
v_call: TRBV18
d_call: TRBD2
j_call: TRBJ2-3

cdr3_aa: CSAFTNTDTQYF
cdr3_nt: TGCAGTGCTTTTACGAACACAGATACGCAGTATTTT
clone_size: few
v_call: TRBV20-1
d_call: NA
j_call: TRBJ2-3

cdr3_aa: CASMGDGYNQPQHF
cdr3_nt: TGCGCCAGCATGGGCGACGGTTACAATCAGCCCCAGCATTTT
clone_size: NA
v_call: TRBV6-1
d_call: NA
j_call: TRBJ1-5

cdr3_aa: CSARERPGILWGNEQFF
cdr3_nt: TGCAGTGCTAGAGAGAGGCCCGGTATACTCTGGGGCAATGAGCAGTTCTTC
clone_size: NA
v_call: TRBV20-1
d_call: NA
j_call: TRBJ2-1

cdr3_aa: CASSLRASHEQYF
cdr3_nt: TGTGCCAGCAGCTTAAGGGCGTCCCACGAGCAGTACTTC
clone_size: NA
v_call: TRBV7-2
d_call: NA
j_call: TRBJ2-7

cdr3_aa: CANSIYPSLYEQYF
cdr3_nt: TGTGCCAATAGTATATACCCAAGCCTCTACGAGCAGTACTTC
clone_size: NA
v_call: TRBV19
d_call: NA
j_call: TRBJ2-7

cdr3_aa: CASSSDRNSPLHF
cdr3_nt: TGTGCCAGCAGCTCCGACAGAAATTCACCCCTCCACTTT
clone_size: medium-sized
v_call: TRBV11-2
d_call: NA
j_call: TRBJ1-6

cdr3_aa: CASSVASGSSDTQYF
cdr3_nt: TGTGCCAGCAGCGTGGCTAGCGGGAGCTCAGATACGCAGTATTTT
clone_size: NA
v_call: TRBV3-1
d_call: TRBD2
j_call: TRBJ2-3

cdr3_aa: CASSRVEGKAYEQYF
cdr3_nt: TGTGCCAGCAGTAGGGTGGAGGGCAAAGCCTACGAGCAATACTTC
clone_size: few
v_call: TRBV27
d_call: NA
j_call: TRBJ2-7

cdr3_aa: CASSPSISRNTEAFF
cdr3_nt: TGTGCCAGCTCACCGTCGATTAGTCGGAACACTGAAGCTTTCTTT
clone_size: many
v_call: TRBV18
d_call: NA
j_call: TRBJ1-1

cdr3_aa: CASSPRGDTEAFF
cdr3_nt: TGTGCCAGCAGCCCCAGAGGGGACACTGAAGCTTTCTTT
clone_size: NA
v_call: TRBV11-3
d_call: NA
j_call: TRBJ1-1

cdr3_aa: CASSRGSLEPGNTIYF
cdr3_nt: TGTGCCAGCAGCCGAGGGAGTTTGGAACCTGGAAACACCATATATTTT
clone_size: few
v_call: TRBV6-1
d_call: NA
j_call: TRBJ1-3

cdr3_aa: CASSGYNEQFF
cdr3_nt: TGTGCCAGCAGCGGTTACAATGAGCAGTTCTTC
clone_size: many
v_call: TRBV7-9
d_call: NA
j_call: TRBJ2-1

cdr3_aa: CASSFRGALSTDTQYF
cdr3_nt: TGTGCCAGCAGCTTTCGCGGGGCACTTAGCACAGATACGCAGTATTTT
clone_size: many
v_call: TRBV7-2
d_call: NA
j_call: TRBJ2-3

cdr3_aa: CAISLAKGGYEQYF
cdr3_nt: TGTGCCATCAGCTTAGCCAAGGGAGGGTACGAGCAGTACTTC
clone_size: NA
v_call: TRBV7-2
d_call: TRBD2
j_call: TRBJ2-7

cdr3_aa: CSVHRGGTEAFF
cdr3_nt: TGCAGCGTTCACAGGGGAGGCACTGAAGCTTTCTTT
clone_size: many
v_call: TRBV29-1
d_call: TRBD1
j_call: TRBJ1-1